This T cell receptor (beta chain) was captured in a study of early T cells in non-severe SARS-CoV-2 infection. Study information: Sequenced material consisted of bulk RNA (from unsorted whole blood), and chains were unpaired.

This clonotype was seen a few times. What it binds is unknown. Germline V CDR1 and CDR2: MDHEN, SYDVKM. CDR3 length: 15 amino acids. The V gene end was trimmed by 5 bases and the J gene end by 4 bases; junction bases not matched to a gene: 7. Unique molecular identifiers were added to individual cDNA molecules. In TCRdb, the 5' RACE reads were re-called with MiXCR into one record per CDR3 protein. The data show 20,000 to 25,000 distinct CDR3 sequences, roughly 4.8% seen once. General study results and limits: VDJdb matching, biased toward anti-spike CD8 responses, missed private and CD4 specificities.

What was sequenced was whole blood. This chain uses TRBV28 with TRBJ2-1, with 8 bases matching TRBD2. The clonotype was recovered from an adult who was a healthcare worker with PCR-confirmed SARS-CoV-2 infection or an uninfected control (not recorded which). CDR3 coding DNA: TGTGCCAGCAGTGTAACTAGCGGCCTATACAATGAGCAGTTCTTC. Encoded protein: CASSVTSGLYNEQFF.